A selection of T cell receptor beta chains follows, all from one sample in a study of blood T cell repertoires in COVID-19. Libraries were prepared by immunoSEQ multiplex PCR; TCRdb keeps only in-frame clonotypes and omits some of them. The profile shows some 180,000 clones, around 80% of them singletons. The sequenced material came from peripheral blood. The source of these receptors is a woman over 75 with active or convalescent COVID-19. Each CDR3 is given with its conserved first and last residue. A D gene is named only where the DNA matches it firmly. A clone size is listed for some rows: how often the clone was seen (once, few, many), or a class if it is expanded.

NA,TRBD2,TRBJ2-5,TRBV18,CASSAGTSGAETQYF,TGTGCCAGCTCAGCTGGGACTAGCGGGGCTGAGACCCAGTACTTC
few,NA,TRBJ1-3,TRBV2,CASSVQGQGNTIYF,TGTGCCAGCAGTGTCCAGGGGCAGGGAAACACCATATATTTT
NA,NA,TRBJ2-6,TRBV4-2,CASSQASVAPGANVLTF,TGTGCCAGCAGCCAAGCTTCGGTTGCACCCGGGGCCAACGTCCTGACTTTC
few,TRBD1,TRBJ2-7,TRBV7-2,CASGLRGLVYEQYF,TGTGCCAGTGGCCTCAGGGGGCTTGTGTACGAGCAGTACTTC
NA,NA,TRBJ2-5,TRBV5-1,CASSLAVSGLKKETQYF,TGCGCCAGCAGCTTGGCCGTAAGCGGGCTGAAAAAAGAGACCCAGTACTTC
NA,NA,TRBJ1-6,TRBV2,CASSGANNSPLHF,TGTGCCAGCAGTGGGGCCAATAATTCACCCCTCCACTTT
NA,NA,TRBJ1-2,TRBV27,CASSLRGSGGYTF,TGTGCCAGCAGTCTCAGGGGCTCGGGAGGCTACACCTTC
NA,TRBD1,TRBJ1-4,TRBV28,CASSQDRGLLKLFF,TGTGCCAGCAGTCAGGACAGGGGGCTCCTAAAACTGTTTTTT
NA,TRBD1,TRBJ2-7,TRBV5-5,CASSYGTGGYEQYF,TGTGCCAGCAGCTACGGGACAGGGGGCTACGAGCAGTACTTC
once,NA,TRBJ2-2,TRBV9,CASSVATSPNTGELFF,TGTGCCAGCAGCGTAGCTACTAGCCCGAACACCGGGGAGCTGTTTTTT
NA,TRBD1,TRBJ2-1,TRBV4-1,CASSQDLGTGDHNEQFF,TGCGCCAGCAGCCAAGATCTTGGGACAGGGGACCACAATGAGCAGTTCTTC
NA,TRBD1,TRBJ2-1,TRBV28,CASRPTGTGIDNEQFF,TGTGCCAGCAGGCCCACCGGGACAGGGATAGACAATGAGCAGTTCTTC
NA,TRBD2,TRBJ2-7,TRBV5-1,CASSLVVAGGYEQYF,TGCGCCAGCAGCTTGGTCGTAGCGGGGGGTTACGAGCAGTACTTC
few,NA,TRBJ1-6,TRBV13,CASSLRPEAPLHF,TGTGCCAGCAGCTTACGGCCGGAGGCACCCCTCCACTTT
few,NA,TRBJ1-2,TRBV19,CASSMRGGTYYGYTF,TGTGCCAGTAGTATGAGAGGAGGGACGTACTATGGCTACACCTTC
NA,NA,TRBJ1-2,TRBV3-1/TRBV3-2,CASSQGGLHGYTF,TGTGCCAGCAGCCAAGGAGGGCTTCATGGCTACACCTTC
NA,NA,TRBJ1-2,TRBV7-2,CASSLVKLANYGYTF,TGTGCCAGCAGCTTAGTTAAGTTAGCTAACTATGGCTACACCTTC
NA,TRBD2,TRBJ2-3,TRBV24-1,CATSDLRLAGGKFIDTQYF,TGTGCCACCAGTGATTTGAGACTAGCGGGGGGGAAATTTATAGATACGCAGTATTTT
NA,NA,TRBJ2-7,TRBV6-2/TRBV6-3,CASSYGGEQYF,TGTGCCAGCAGTTACGGGGGGGAGCAGTACTTC
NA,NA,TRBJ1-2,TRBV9,CASSAGRGFYGYTF,TGTGCCAGCAGCGCCGGCAGGGGCTTCTATGGCTACACCTTC
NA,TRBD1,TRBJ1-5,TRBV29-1,CSVITTGGNQPQHF,TGCAGCGTTATAACGACAGGGGGCAATCAGCCCCAGCATTTT
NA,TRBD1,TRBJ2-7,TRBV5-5,CASSLGQGAREQYF,TGTGCCAGCAGCTTGGGACAGGGGGCGCGCGAGCAGTACTTC
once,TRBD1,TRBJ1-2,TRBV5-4,CASSLVGRTGYGYTF,TGTGCCAGCAGCTTGGTAGGGAGGACAGGATATGGCTACACCTTC
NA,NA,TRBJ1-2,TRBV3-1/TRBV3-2,CASSPFRDYNYGYTF,TGTGCCAGCAGCCCATTCCGGGACTATAACTATGGCTACACCTTC
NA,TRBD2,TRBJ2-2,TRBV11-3,CASSPRSGGPGELFF,TGTGCCAGCAGCCCACGGAGCGGGGGCCCCGGGGAGCTGTTTTTT
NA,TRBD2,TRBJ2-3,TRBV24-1,CATSDLSLAGGQGTQYF,TGTGCCACCAGTGATTTGTCGCTAGCGGGGGGGCAGGGTACGCAGTATTTT
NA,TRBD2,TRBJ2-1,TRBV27,CASRGTSGYEQFF,TGTGCCAGCAGAGGGACTAGCGGGTATGAGCAGTTCTTC
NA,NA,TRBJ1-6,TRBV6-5,CASSYPPGHEEKVFHF,TGTGCCAGCAGTTACCCTCCGGGACATGAAGAGAAAGTTTTCCACTTT
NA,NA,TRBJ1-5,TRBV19,CASIGTRGGNQPQHF,TGTGCCAGTATCGGAACGCGCGGTGGCAATCAGCCCCAGCATTTT
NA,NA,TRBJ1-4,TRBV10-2,CASRGAGWREKLFF,TGCGCCAGCAGGGGGGCAGGGTGGAGAGAAAAACTGTTTTTT
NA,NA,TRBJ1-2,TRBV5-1,CASGSQSQADGYTF,TGCGCCAGCGGATCTCAGAGCCAGGCCGATGGCTACACCTTC
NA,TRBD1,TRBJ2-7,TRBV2,CASSRTGEGEQYF,TGTGCCAGCAGTCGGACAGGGGAAGGCGAGCAGTACTTC
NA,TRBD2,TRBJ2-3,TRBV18,CASSPQRGGSTDTQYF,TGTGCCAGCTCACCACAGCGGGGGGGCAGCACAGATACGCAGTATTTT
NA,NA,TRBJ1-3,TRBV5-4,CASSLDGSSGNTIYF,TGTGCCAGCAGCTTGGACGGGAGCTCTGGAAACACCATATATTTT
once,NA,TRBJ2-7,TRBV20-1,CSASQGGRNSYEQYF,TGCAGTGCTAGTCAAGGGGGTCGGAACTCCTACGAGCAGTACTTC
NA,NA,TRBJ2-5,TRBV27,CASSLRRLETQYF,TGTGCCAGCAGTTTAAGGAGGTTAGAGACCCAGTACTTC
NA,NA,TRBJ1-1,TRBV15,CATSRNRVNTEAFF,TGTGCCACCAGCAGAAACAGGGTGAACACTGAAGCTTTCTTT
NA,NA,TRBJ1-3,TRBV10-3,CAIRGGGSGNTIYF,TGTGCCATCAGGGGGGGAGGCTCTGGAAACACCATATATTTT
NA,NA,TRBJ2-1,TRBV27,CASSLSPGSYNEQFF,TGTGCCAGCAGTTTATCTCCCGGGTCCTACAATGAGCAGTTCTTC
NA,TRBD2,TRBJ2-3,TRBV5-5,CASSLTGGARRSDTQYF,TGTGCCAGCAGCTTGACCGGGGGGGCGCGGAGATCAGATACGCAGTATTTT
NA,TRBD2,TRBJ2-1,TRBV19,CASSRSVSGGSYNEQFF,TGTGCCAGTAGTCGGAGTGTGAGCGGGGGTTCCTACAATGAGCAGTTCTTC
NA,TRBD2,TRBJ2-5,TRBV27,CASSPQILAGELREETQYF,TGTGCCAGCAGTCCCCAAATCTTAGCGGGGGAGTTACGGGAAGAGACCCAGTACTTC
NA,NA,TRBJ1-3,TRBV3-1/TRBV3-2,CASSQGGHLGNTIYF,TGTGCCAGCAGCCAAGGGGGACATCTTGGAAACACCATATATTTT
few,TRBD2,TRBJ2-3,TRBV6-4,CASSEASGAADTQYF,TGTGCCAGCAGTGAAGCTAGCGGGGCCGCGGATACGCAGTATTTT